These 24 T cell receptor beta chains share one sample of origin, sequenced in a study of T cell repertoires in cytomegalovirus infection. In TCRdb, the reads were re-called with MiXCR into one record per CDR3 protein. The repertoire includes about 100,000 distinct CDR3 sequences, around 32% of them detected once, and less than 75% sits in the top ten. Their antigens remain unidentified. This sample comprised CD8+ T cells from cultured PBMCs, obtained from culture after CMV antigen stimulation. The receptors were sampled from a human donor in good health (CMV status not recorded). Some clones in this sample may be carry-over from other donors' samples.

V gene TRBV19 combines with J gene TRBJ1-5, with no clear D. Germline loops: CDR1 LNHDA, CDR2 SQIVND (reference sequence). The V and J ends lost 4 bases and 1 base respectively, with 11 bases between them. The CDR3 has 15 amino acids. CDR3 in DNA: TGTGCCAGTAGTACCCAGGACGGAAGCAATCAGCCCCAGCATTTT. Translated: CASSTQDGSNQPQHF. The variable domain in full, with the rest retrieved from reference TRBV19 and TRBJ1-5, is DGGITQSPKYLFRKEGQNVTLSCEQNLNHDAMYWYRQDPGQGLRLIYYSQIVNDFQKGDIAEGYSVSREKKESFPLTVTSAQKNPTAFYLCASSTQDGSNQPQHFGDGTRLSIL.

Only a few counts were recorded for this clonotype. This chain connects TRBV7-8 to TRBJ1-4, with a tentative D call TRBD1 (6 bases). CDR3 length: 18 amino acids. CDR1 is SGHVS, CDR2 FQNEAQ, per germline. V was shortened by 5 bases and J by 0 bases, with 19 bases between the two germline ends. The CDR3 sequence is CASSPRWGRLATNEKLFF. In nucleotides, the CDR3 is TGTGCCAGCAGCCCGCGGTGGGGGCGACTAGCAACTAATGAAAAACTGTTTTTT. Full variable domain (remainder filled in from reference TRBV7-8 and TRBJ1-4): GAGVSQSPRYKVAKRGQDVALRCDPISGHVSLFWYQQALGQGPEFLTYFQNEAQLDKSGLPSDRFFAERPEGSVSTLKIQRTQQEDSAVYLCASSPRWGRLATNEKLFFGSGTQLSVL.

The chain joins TRBV20-1 to TRBJ2-1; unclear D gene. This CDR3 region has 15 residues. Trimming removed 0 bases from V and 8 bases from J, with 17 bases in between. Germline CDR1 and CDR2: DFQATT and SNEGSKA (reference sequence). The CDR3 spells CSARDFRDPEDEQFF. Written as DNA, the CDR3 is TGCAGTGCTAGAGATTTCCGAGACCCCGAGGATGAGCAGTTCTTC.

The chain's CDR3 is CASSQTGRRKGNEQFF. CDR3 DNA: TGTGCCAGCAGCCAGACAGGGCGCCGGAAGGGCAATGAGCAGTTCTTC. This chain links TRBV14 with TRBJ2-1; TRBD1 matches 7 bases. This CDR3 has 16 amino acids. Germline V lookup: CDR1 SGHDN, CDR2 FVKESK. V lost 3 bases, J lost 6 bases, and 11 bases stayed unmatched.

J is TRBJ2-6 and V is TRBV20-1, with a weak D call TRBD1 (5 bases). V was cut by 2 bases and J by 0 bases, with 23 bases left in between. Germline V gene lookup returns CDR1 DFQATT and CDR2 SNEGSKA (reference sequence). The CDR3 has 20 amino acids. The CDR3 DNA follows: TGCAGTGCTAGATGGCAGGGCGTGGGCCCCGGAGTCTCTGGGGCCAACGTCCTGACTTTC. Protein product: CSARWQGVGPGVSGANVLTF.

This clonotype has at least ten counts. V is TRBV7-6 and J is TRBJ1-1; D is possibly TRBD1 (5 bases). Germline CDR1 and CDR2: SGHVS and FNYEAQ. Deletions cut 5 bases from V and 8 bases from J, with 12 bases between. CDR3 length: 12 residues. DNA of the CDR3: TGTGCCAGCAGCGCCGGGGGAGCCGAAGCTTTCTTT. It is translated as CASSAGGAEAFF.

This sequence joins TRBV7-6 and TRBJ1-1, with D maybe TRBD1 (5 bases). From germline, CDR1 is SGHVS and CDR2 FNYEAQ. The CDR3 is 16 residues long. Trimming took 2 bases from V and 4 from J, leaving 17 bases between them. The CDR3 DNA reads as TGTGCCAGCAGCTTAAGTGGGGGTCCTGCCCTCACTGAAGCTTTCTTT. This codes for CASSLSGGPALTEAFF.

The chain combines TRBV28 with TRBJ1-2; D is unresolved. V lost 7 bases, J lost 4 bases, and 19 bases lay in between. The CDR3 has 15 residues. CDR1 and CDR2 (germline): MDHEN, SYDVKM. CDR3 region: CASTPFAGRSYGYTF. The DNA of the CDR3 is TGTGCCAGCACCCCCTTTGCGGGTCGTAGCTATGGCTACACCTTC.

The rearrangement uses TRBV3-1 and TRBJ1-1, with D unresolved. This CDR3 is built from 15 residues. Germline V gene lookup returns CDR1 LGHDT and CDR2 YNNKEL (reference sequence). With 1 base removed from V and 5 bases from J, the gap between germline ends came to 14 bases. The CDR3 DNA reads as TGTGCCAGCAGCCAAGCGGTTAGGAGCCCGACTGAAGCTTTCTTT. Its protein product is CASSQAVRSPTEAFF. Supplemented by reference TRBV3-1 and TRBJ1-1, the full variable domain reads DTAVSQTPKYLVTQMGNDKSIKCEQNLGHDTMYWYKQDSKKFLKIMFSYNNKELIINETVPNRFSPKSPDKAHLNLHINSLELGDSAVYFCASSQAVRSPTEAFFGQGTRLTVV.

V and J are TRBV12-3 or TRBV12-4 and TRBJ2-1, with a weak D call TRBD2 (7 bases). The CDR3 sequence is 15 residues long. V was cut by 5 bases and J by 5 bases, with 16 bases left in between. CDR3 coding DNA: TGTGCCAGCAGTCGGTGGGGGGGGGCAAACAATGAGCAGTTCTTC. It codes for CASSRWGGANNEQFF.

This clonotype was seen a single time. V is TRBV5-1 and J is TRBJ1-5, with D possibly being TRBD1 (5 bases). Trimming cost V 4 bases and J 7 bases, with 12 bases left between them. The CDR3 has 13 amino acids. Germline values: CDR1 SGHRS, CDR2 YFSETQ. The CDR3, as DNA: TGCGCCAGCAGCCGAGGGACGGAACAGCCCCAGCATTTT. It encodes CASSRGTEQPQHF. Full variable domain (remainder filled in from reference TRBV5-1 and TRBJ1-5): KAGVTQTPRYLIKTRGQQVTLSCSPISGHRSVSWYQQTPGQGLQFLFEYFSETQRNKGNFPGRFSGRQFSNSRSEMNVSTLELGDSALYLCASSRGTEQPQHFGDGTRLSIL.

This clonotype was seen more than once but under ten times. The J gene is TRBJ2-7, the V gene TRBV7-9; 10 bases are a match to TRBD1. The CDR3 is 13 amino acids. Germline CDR1 SEHNR, CDR2 FQNEAQ (reference sequence). V shed 5 bases, J shed 5 bases, and the junction held 3 bases outside the gene matches. CDR3 protein: CASSRQGADEQYF. CDR3 DNA: TGTGCCAGCAGCCGACAGGGGGCGGACGAGCAGTACTTC. The full variable domain, in which reference TRBV7-9 and TRBJ2-7 provide the parts outside the CDR3, is DTGVSQNPRHKITKRGQNVTFRCDPISEHNRLYWYRQTLGQGPEFLTYFQNEAQLEKSRLLSDRFSAERPKGSFSTLEIQRTEQGDSAMYLCASSRQGADEQYFGPGTRLTVT.

This chain joins TRBV12-3 or TRBV12-4 and TRBJ1-4; no definite D call. The CDR3 covers 14 residues. Trimming stripped 4 bases from V and 8 bases from J, with 14 bases between. In DNA form, the CDR3 reads TGTGCCAGCAGTTCTGGACCGGCCGGGGAAAAACTGTTTTTT. Translating gives CASSSGPAGEKLFF.

This clonotype showed up many times. The chain joins TRBV12-3 or TRBV12-4 to TRBJ1-2; D not resolved. This CDR3 has 10 residues. Trimming removed 3 bases at V and 8 bases at J, with 4 bases between. CDR3 sequence reads: CASSFGGYTF. The CDR3, as DNA: TGTGCCAGCAGTTTCGGGGGCTACACCTTC.

The chain joins TRBV28 to TRBJ2-1, with D perhaps matching TRBD1 or TRBD2 (6 bases each). Between the trimmed V and J ends, which lost 7 bases and 4 bases, there was a span of 14 bases. Germline CDR1 MDHEN, CDR2 SYDVKM. This CDR3 is built from 14 residues. CDR3 sequence: CASNFQGRYNEQFF. The CDR3 region has the DNA TGTGCCAGCAATTTCCAGGGGAGGTACAATGAGCAGTTCTTC.

This clonotype has a handful of counts. CDR3 in DNA: TGTGCCAGCAGCTTAAACGGGGGGGGATTATACAATGAGCAGTTCTTC. It yields the protein CASSLNGGGLYNEQFF. This rearrangement joins TRBV7-6 to TRBJ2-1, with 8 bases fitting TRBD2. This CDR3 contains 16 residues. The V gene's germline CDR1 is SGHVS and CDR2 FNYEAQ. V lost 2 bases, J lost 4 bases, and 7 bases stayed unmatched. The full variable domain, its missing parts supplied by reference TRBV7-6 and TRBJ2-1, is GAGVSQSPRYKVTKRGQDVALRCDPISGHVSLYWYRQALGQGPEFLTYFNYEAQQDKSGLPNDRFSAERPEGSISTLTIQRTEQRDSAMYRCASSLNGGGLYNEQFFGPGTRLTVL.

This clonotype was observed a few times. V is TRBV6-6 and J is TRBJ1-1, with D uncertain. CDR3 size: 14 residues. V lost 3 bases and J 0 bases, leaving 8 bases between the germline ends. The germline CDR1 and CDR2 sequences are MNHNY and SVGAGI (reference sequence). The CDR3 here is CASSYVSLNTEAFF. CDR3 bases: TGTGCCAGCAGTTATGTGTCCTTGAACACTGAAGCTTTCTTT.

This sequence joins TRBV6-1 and TRBJ1-2, with D maybe TRBD1 (5 bases). The CDR3 is made up of 14 amino acids. The germline CDR1 and CDR2 sequences are MNHNS and SASEGT. V was trimmed by 8 bases and J by 6 bases, leaving 19 bases between them. The CDR3 sequence: CASLEFAGLDGYTF. CDR3 DNA: TGTGCCAGCTTAGAATTCGCAGGGCTAGATGGCTACACCTTC.

The rearrangement uses TRBV7-2 and TRBJ2-1; D tentatively reads TRBD1 or TRBD2 (6 bases each). CDR1 is SGHTA and CDR2 is FQGNSA in the germline V gene. The CDR3 is 14 residues long. Trimming took 3 bases from V and 8 from J, leaving 14 bases between them. The CDR3: CASSFEGGMDEQFF. CDR3 DNA: TGTGCCAGCAGCTTCGAGGGGGGCATGGATGAGCAGTTCTTC.

This clonotype was seen only a few times. The rearrangement joins TRBV18 to TRBJ2-1, with TRBD2 matching 15 bases. Losses at the gene ends were 3 bases for V and 8 bases for J; bases not matched to a gene: 5. This CDR3 region has 16 residues. Germline values: CDR1 KGHSH, CDR2 LQKENI. CDR3 amino acids: CASSPVGLAGGHEQFF. The CDR3 DNA follows: TGTGCCAGCTCACCCGTGGGACTAGCGGGGGGCCATGAGCAGTTCTTC.

V gene TRBV7-9 combines with J gene TRBJ1-1, with D hard to call. Trimming cost V 4 bases and J 0 bases, with 15 bases left between them. This CDR3 is built from 16 residues. Per the germline V gene, CDR1 is SEHNR and CDR2 is FQNEAQ (reference sequence). CDR3 loop: CASSSPTGRMNTEAFF. In nucleotides, the CDR3 is TGTGCCAGCAGCTCTCCTACCGGACGAATGAACACTGAAGCTTTCTTT.

This clonotype was seen a handful of times. The J gene is TRBJ2-7, the V gene TRBV20-1; no reliable D call. Germline CDR1 is DFQATT and CDR2 is SNEGSKA (reference sequence). The V gene lost 4 bases and the J gene lost 1 base, with 17 bases spanning the gap. The CDR3 loop spans 15 amino acids. This CDR3 is CSANPKKGFSYEQYF. The DNA of the CDR3 is TGCAGTGCTAACCCCAAAAAAGGGTTTTCCTACGAGCAGTACTTC.

This clonotype was detected once. The rearrangement links TRBV16 to TRBJ1-5; D is ambiguous. The V end lost 0 bases, the J end lost 0 bases, and 6 bases lay between the germline ends. Germline lookup yields CDR1 KGHSY and CDR2 FQNENV. The CDR3 loop spans 15 amino acids. The CDR3 bases are TGTGCCAGCAGCCAATCTCCAGGTAGCAATCAGCCCCAGCATTTT. This encodes CASSQSPGSNQPQHF.

The chain has TRBV6-6 and TRBJ2-7, with TRBD2 matching over 8 bases. The CDR3 length is 14 residues. Germline CDR1 reads MNHNY; CDR2 reads SVGAGI (reference sequence). The V segment lost 5 bases and the J segment 2 bases; nucleotides outside the gene matches: 5. The chain's CDR3 is CASSETGGPYEQYF. The CDR3 region has the DNA TGTGCCAGCAGTGAGACGGGGGGGCCCTACGAGCAGTACTTC.